The rows below give T cell receptor beta chains drawn from one sample of a study of T-cell reconstitution after alpha-beta-depleted transplantation in children. MiXCR was run by TCRdb on the PCR reads, yielding one entry per CDR3 protein. The sample holds approximately 130,000 distinct CDR3 sequences, about 9.6% seen once. The material sequenced was PBMCs, mostly from graft donor cells, taken 180 days after TCRalphabeta/CD19-depleted stem cell transplant. The source is a girl less than two years old who had a stem cell transplant for combined immunodeficiency, so the T cells may come from the graft donor. CDR3s include the opening cysteine and the closing phenylalanine or tryptophan. The D gene is left open where the match is weak. Some rows mark clone size as missing; the rest say once, few, many or name a class of expanded clone.

J gene: TRBJ1-6; clone size: .; V gene: TRBV10-3; D gene: TRBD1; CDR3 DNA: TGTGCCACCGACAGGGGCCCGACTAATTCACCCCTCCACTTT; CDR3 protein: CATDRGPTNSPLHF
J gene: TRBJ2-5; clone size: few; V gene: TRBV29-1; D gene: .; CDR3 DNA: TGCAGCGTTGAAGAAAGGGGTCAGCTCGGGGAGACCCAGTACTTC; CDR3 protein: CSVEERGQLGETQYF
J gene: TRBJ1-4; clone size: few; V gene: TRBV4-3; D gene: .; CDR3 DNA: TGCGCCAGCAGCCAAGGCTGGGGCAGGGACACACTGTTTTTT; CDR3 protein: CASSQGWGRDTLFF
J gene: TRBJ2-3; clone size: few; V gene: TRBV7-3; D gene: TRBD1; CDR3 DNA: TGTGCCAGCAGTTTAACGTTAGGGACAGGGGCCATAGATACGCAGTATTTT; CDR3 protein: CASSLTLGTGAIDTQYF
J gene: TRBJ1-5; clone size: .; V gene: TRBV20-1; D gene: TRBD1; CDR3 DNA: TGCAGTGCTAGCCGGGACAGGGAGGAAGTCCAGCCCCAGCATTTT; CDR3 protein: CSASRDREEVQPQHF
J gene: TRBJ2-4; clone size: .; V gene: TRBV5-1; D gene: TRBD2; CDR3 DNA: TGCGCCAGCAGCTTGCCTAGCGGGATAGCCAAAAACATTCAGTACTTC; CDR3 protein: CASSLPSGIAKNIQYF
J gene: TRBJ2-2; clone size: few; V gene: TRBV5-1; D gene: .; CDR3 DNA: TGCGCCAGCAGTCCCTCGGTGGGGACGAACACCGGGGAGCTGTTTTTT; CDR3 protein: CASSPSVGTNTGELFF
J gene: TRBJ2-5; clone size: few; V gene: TRBV24-1; D gene: .; CDR3 DNA: TGTGCCACCAGTGATTTCGGGGTCTTGGGAGGAGAGACCCAGTACTTC; CDR3 protein: CATSDFGVLGGETQYF
J gene: TRBJ2-5; clone size: few; V gene: TRBV20-1; D gene: .; CDR3 DNA: TGCAGTGCTAGACCTGACCGACCGAAAGAGCAAGAGACCCAGTACTTC; CDR3 protein: CSARPDRPKEQETQYF
J gene: TRBJ2-5; clone size: few; V gene: TRBV5-6; D gene: .; CDR3 DNA: TGTGCCAGCAGCTTGAGTTGGATGGAGACCCAGTACTTC; CDR3 protein: CASSLSWMETQYF
J gene: TRBJ2-5; clone size: .; V gene: TRBV28; D gene: .; CDR3 DNA: TGTGCCAGCAGTTTGGAGGCCTCTCGGGTGACCCAGTACTTC; CDR3 protein: CASSLEASRVTQYF
J gene: TRBJ2-7; clone size: .; V gene: TRBV7-9; D gene: TRBD2; CDR3 DNA: TGTGCCAGCAGCTTAGCTAGCGGGAGGGCCGACGAGCAGTACTTC; CDR3 protein: CASSLASGRADEQYF
J gene: TRBJ2-7; clone size: once; V gene: TRBV19; D gene: TRBD1; CDR3 DNA: TGTGCCAGTAGTATATTACCGGGACAGACCTACGAGCAGTACTTC; CDR3 protein: CASSILPGQTYEQYF
J gene: TRBJ2-5; clone size: .; V gene: TRBV7-8; D gene: TRBD2; CDR3 DNA: TGTGCCAGCAGCGCGGGACTAGCGGGAGAAGGAGAGACCCAGTACTTC; CDR3 protein: CASSAGLAGEGETQYF
J gene: TRBJ1-6; clone size: .; V gene: TRBV3-1; D gene: .; CDR3 DNA: TGTGCCAGCAGCCAAGATCGCGGGACACCGCATAATTCACCCCTCCACTTT; CDR3 protein: CASSQDRGTPHNSPLHF